These 10 T cell receptor beta chains were sequenced from one sample in a study of human T cells and chemical hapten exposure. Time point indicated: patch test 1, 2 weeks after DPC sensitization. The treatment denotes: therapeutic diphenylcyclopropenone sensitization with weekly scalp DPC. TCRdb reprocessed the RACE reads with MiXCR, giving one entry per CDR3 protein. Of some 200,000 distinct CDR3 sequences listed, around 22% were seen once; the top ten hold under 7%. This material consisted of whole blood, taken in connection with sensitization to the hapten diphenylcyclopropenone (DPC). The receptors here all came from a woman between 45 and 65 years old with alopecia areata. Some clones in this sample may be carry-over from other donors' samples.

With respect to this clonotype: This clone may be a read error of a much larger clone one base away. This sequence joins TRBV28 and TRBJ2-7; unclear D gene. Germline CDR1 is MDHEN and CDR2 is SYDVKM. This CDR3 has 15 residues. Deletions cut 4 bases from V and 3 bases from J, with 16 bases between. The CDR3 protein is CASSSRIGLYYEQYF. CDR3 in DNA: TGTGCCAGCAGTTCCCGGATAGGCTTGTACTACGAGCAGTACTTC. Full variable domain (rest looked up from reference TRBV28 and TRBJ2-7): DVKVTQSSRYLVKRTGEKVFLECVQDMDHENMFWYRQDPGLGLRLIYFSYDVKMKEKGDIPEGYSVSREKKERFSLILESASTNQTSMYLCASSSRIGLYYEQYFGPGTRLTVT.

Of note for this clonotype: This CDR3 fails to terminate in the conserved phenylalanine or tryptophan, so it likely reflects a read error. The chain is built from TRBV29-1 and TRBJ2-7; possible D gene TRBD2, 5 bases. This CDR3 region has 13 residues. The germline gives CDR1 SQVTM, CDR2 ANQGSEA. Trimming left V 0 bases short and J 2 bases short, with 8 bases between. The CDR3 DNA reads as TGCAGCGTTGAAGATAGCGTTACCTACGAGCAGTACTAC. Protein sequence: CSVEDSVTYEQYY.

V is TRBV2 and J is TRBJ2-3; weak D call: TRBD2 (5 bases). V was trimmed by 8 bases and J by 2 bases, leaving 14 bases between them. The germline V gene has CDR1 SNHLY and CDR2 FYNNEI. The CDR3 extends over 14 amino acids. The CDR3 region is CASGRLQNTDTQYF. For the CDR3, the DNA is TGTGCCAGCGGGAGACTCCAAAACACAGATACGCAGTATTTT. The full variable domain, completed using reference TRBV2 and TRBJ2-3, is EPEVTQTPSHQVTQMGQEVILRCVPISNHLYFYWYRQILGQKVEFLVSFYNNEISEKSEIFDDQFSVERPDGSNFTLKIRSTKLEDSAMYFCASGRLQNTDTQYFGPGTRLTVL.

In this sample, this clonotype turned up a few times. This chain links TRBV7-9 with TRBJ2-3; D is undetermined. The germline V gene has CDR1 SEHNR and CDR2 FQNEAQ (reference sequence). The CDR3 extends over 14 amino acids. V was shortened by 1 base and J by 5 bases, with 10 bases between the two germline ends. CDR3 protein: CASSLDSAEDTQYF. CDR3 nucleotides: TGTGCCAGCAGCTTAGACTCGGCCGAAGATACGCAGTATTTT.

This clonotype was picked up one time. This sequence joins TRBV15 and TRBJ2-3, with no clear D. From germline, CDR1 is LNHNV and CDR2 YYDKDF (reference sequence). Between the trimmed V and J ends, which lost 0 bases and 5 bases, there was a span of 15 bases. There are 16 residues in the CDR3. CDR3 DNA sequence: TGTGCCACCAGCAGAGAAGGAATGCCAGGTTTAGATACGCAGTATTTT. This encodes CATSREGMPGLDTQYF.

V gene TRBV7-6 combines with J gene TRBJ2-1; 8 bases agree with TRBD2. V shed 1 base, J shed 4 bases, and the junction held 9 bases outside the gene matches. CDR3 length: 17 residues. Germline loops: CDR1 SGHVS, CDR2 FNYEAQ. As DNA, the CDR3 is TGTGCCAGCAGCTTAGTTCCTAGCGGGTTCCTTTACAATGAGCAGTTCTTC. Its protein product is CASSLVPSGFLYNEQFF.

This clonotype has just a few counts. The genes are TRBV5-1 and TRBJ2-3; TRBD2 aligns across 7 bases. The CDR3 runs 14 residues. CDR1 is SGHRS and CDR2 is YFSETQ in the germline V gene. Losses at the gene ends were 7 bases for V and 4 bases for J; bases not matched to a gene: 9. The CDR3 DNA is TGCGCCAGCGCGGGGAGCGGGACTGCAGATACGCAGTATTTT. Translated, it gives CASAGSGTADTQYF.

In its sample, this clonotype was seen a few times. This chain uses TRBV29-1 with TRBJ1-4; D may be TRBD1 (5 bases). V lost 1 base and J 7 bases, leaving 10 bases between the germline ends. The CDR3 sequence is 13 residues long. Germline lookup yields CDR1 SQVTM and CDR2 ANQGSEA. In DNA, the CDR3 is TGCAGCGTTGAAGGGGGCCGAGGTGAAAAACTGTTTTTT. This encodes CSVEGGRGEKLFF.

As for this clonotype: It may be a read error: a sequence one base away is much more abundant. The V gene is TRBV10-3, the J gene TRBJ2-7, with D maybe TRBD2 (5 bases). The CDR3 sequence is 15 residues long. Deletions cut 2 bases from V and 2 bases from J, with 13 bases between. From germline, CDR1 is ENHRY and CDR2 SYGVKD. This CDR3 is CAISEEGFGTYEQYF. In nucleotides, the CDR3 is TGTGCCATCAGTGAGGAGGGATTTGGAACCTACGAGCAGTACTTC.

A few counts support this clonotype. The gene calls are TRBV29-1 and TRBJ2-1; 10 nucleotides line up with TRBD2. Germline-derived CDR1 and CDR2 are SQVTM and ANQGSEA. CDR3 length: 14 amino acids. V lost 4 bases, J lost 10 bases, and 10 bases stayed unmatched. CDR3 in DNA: TGCAGCGTTGGGGCTAGCGGGAGAAATGTGGAGCAGTTCTTC. Its protein is CSVGASGRNVEQFF.